This note documents a single T cell receptor beta chain sequence. The antigen is unknown. The data belong to a study of OX40 agonist ivuxolimab in advanced cancers. Looking at the study overall: Among those enrolled, mean age was about 63 years (range about 23 to 90) and about 81% were male. One patient with hepatocellular carcinoma and two with cutaneous melanoma, three in all, had partial responses. Study-wide points: Among the lowest peripheral clonal expansion occurred in 0.1-3.0 mg/kg partial responders. Circulating CD4+ and CD8+ T cells showed clonal expansion by week 6 at 0.1 to 3.0 mg/kg.

Clones were read by immunoSEQ multiplex PCR, and TCRdb kept only the in-frame ones, dropping some. The data hold 65,000 to 70,000 clones, with around 86% observed a single time. With 7 bases removed from V and 3 bases from J, the gap between germline ends came to 16 bases. Germline CDR1 is MNHNS and CDR2 is SASEGT. The CDR3 runs to 14 residues. This receptor was taken from an adult with an advanced solid tumor such as melanoma, head and neck, liver or kidney cancer. The sequenced sample was CD4+ or CD8+ T cells sorted from blood, obtained in a trial of the OX40 agonist ivuxolimab. The chain links TRBV6-1 to TRBJ2-7; perhaps TRBD1 as D (6 bases). The CDR3 protein is CASNVRQDFYEQYF. Written as DNA, the CDR3 is TGTGCCAGCAATGTAAGACAGGATTTCTACGAGCAGTACTTC.